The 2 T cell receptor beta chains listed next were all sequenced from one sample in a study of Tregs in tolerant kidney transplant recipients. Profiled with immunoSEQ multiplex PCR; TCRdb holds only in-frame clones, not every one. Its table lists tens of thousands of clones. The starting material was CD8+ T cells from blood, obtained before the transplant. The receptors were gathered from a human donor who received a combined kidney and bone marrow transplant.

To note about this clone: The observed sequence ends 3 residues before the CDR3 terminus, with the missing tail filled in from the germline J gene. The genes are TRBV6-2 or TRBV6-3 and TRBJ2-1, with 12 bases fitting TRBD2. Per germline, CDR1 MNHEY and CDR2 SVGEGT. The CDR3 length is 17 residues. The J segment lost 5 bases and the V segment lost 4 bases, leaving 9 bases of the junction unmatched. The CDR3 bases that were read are TGTGCCAGCAGTTGGACCCTAGCGGGAGGGCCCAACAATGAG. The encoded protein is CASSWTLAGGPNNE. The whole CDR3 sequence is CASSWTLAGGPNNEQFF.

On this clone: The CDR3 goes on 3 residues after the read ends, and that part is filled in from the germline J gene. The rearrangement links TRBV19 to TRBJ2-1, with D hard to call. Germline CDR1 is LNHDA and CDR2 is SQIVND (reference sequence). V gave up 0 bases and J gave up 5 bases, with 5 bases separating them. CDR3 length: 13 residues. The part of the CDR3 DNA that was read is TGTGCCAGTAGTATAGATCCAGACAATGAG. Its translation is CASSIDPDNE. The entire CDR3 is CASSIDPDNEQFF.